Listed here are 7 T cell receptor beta chains from one sample, sequenced in a study of blood T cell repertoires in COVID-19 (dated by TCRdb to about 2020). Libraries were constructed by the immunoSEQ multiplex PCR assay. Not all clones reach the TCRdb copy of this immuneACCESS table, which keeps in-frame sequences only. Checked studies attribute under half of the gap to unresolved V genes and leave the rest unexplained. Recorded for this sample are fewer than 250,000 clones; about 87% of them occurred a single time. Clones ranked in the top ten supply 2.5% to 3% of the sample. Sequenced material: PBMCs or T cells enriched from blood (not recorded which). These receptors all come from a woman aged 30 to 39 with acute COVID-19.

The chain recombines TRBV6-1 with TRBJ2-5; D may be TRBD2 (5 bases). Germline V gene sequence: CDR1 MNHNS, CDR2 SASEGT. CDR3 length equals 15 residues. Between the trimmed V and J ends, which lost 2 bases and 5 bases, there was a span of 15 bases. DNA of the CDR3: TGTGCCAGCAGTGAACCCTCACGGGGATTGGAGACCCAGTACTTC. Translated: CASSEPSRGLETQYF.

J is TRBJ2-2 and V is TRBV5-1; D is undetermined. This CDR3 contains 12 residues. The ends were cut back, 0 bases at V and 6 bases at J, with 3 bases in the middle. Germline-derived CDR1 and CDR2 are SGHRS and YFSETQ. In DNA, the CDR3 is TGCGCCAGCAGCTTGGCCGCCGGGGAGCTGTTTTTT. Amino acids: CASSLAAGELFF.

Points on this clone: The same CDR3 is also encoded by other DNA sequences in this sample. The chain links TRBV12-3 or TRBV12-4 to TRBJ1-5; TRBD1 matches at 8 bases. J gave up 7 bases and V 2 bases, and 1 base lay outside the gene matches. The CDR3 extends over 13 amino acids. The CDR3 is CASSLQGAQPQHF. The CDR3 DNA is TGTGCCAGCAGTTTACAGGGGGCACAGCCCCAGCATTTT.

V is TRBV2 and J is TRBJ2-1; TRBD1 might be the D (6 bases). CDR3 length equals 13 residues. The ends were cut back, 5 bases at V and 5 bases at J, with 10 bases in the middle. Germline assignment: CDR1 SNHLY and CDR2 FYNNEI. CDR3 in DNA: TGTGCCAGCAGTTCGGACAGAAACAATGAGCAGTTCTTC. It encodes CASSSDRNNEQFF.

The chain couples TRBV19 to TRBJ1-2; 9 bases match TRBD1. This CDR3 comprises 13 residues. The germline gives CDR1 LNHDA, CDR2 SQIVND (reference sequence). J was trimmed by 3 bases and V by 6 bases; bases with no gene match: 2. CDR3 loop: CASRQGADYGYTF. DNA of the CDR3: TGTGCCAGTAGACAGGGGGCGGACTATGGCTACACCTTC.

V and J are TRBV12-3 or TRBV12-4 and TRBJ2-5; 7 bases align to TRBD1. The CDR3 loop spans 13 amino acids. After removal of 5 bases from V and 2 bases from J, the junction contained 2 bases not matched to a gene. CDR3 protein: CASSNRGQETQYF. The DNA of the CDR3 is TGTGCCAGCAGTAACAGGGGTCAAGAGACCCAGTACTTC.

The chain links TRBV4-1 to TRBJ1-1, with D hard to call. Germline CDR1 is MGHRA and CDR2 is YSYEKL. This CDR3 comprises 15 residues. Trimming stripped 1 base from V and 5 bases from J, with 14 bases between. CDR3 in DNA: TGCGCCAGCAGCCAAGTAGCCGGGGAAGGGACTGAAGCTTTCTTT. It yields the protein CASSQVAGEGTEAFF.